One and the same sample provided the 23 T cell receptor beta chains below, sequenced in a study of T cell responses to AZD1222 COVID-19 vaccine. Clones were sequenced by immunoSEQ multiplex PCR, and TCRdb holds only the in-frame ones, with some missing. The data hold 25,000 to 30,000 clones, with around 90% observed a single time. The starting material was peripheral blood, obtained on day 0 of AZD1222 vaccination. The source of these receptors is an adult in good health.

This chain links TRBV24-1 with TRBJ2-3; 9 bases line up with TRBD2. CDR3 length: 14 amino acids. Germline CDR1 reads KGHDR; CDR2 reads SFDVKD. Unmatched junction bases numbered 3, after V lost 6 bases and J lost 3 bases. Written as DNA, the CDR3 is TGTGCCACCAGTCTAGCGGGGAATACAGATACGCAGTATTTT. This codes for CATSLAGNTDTQYF.

The chain uses TRBV20-1 and TRBJ1-5; D gene ambiguous. Germline V gives CDR1 DFQATT, CDR2 SNEGSKA (reference sequence). The CDR3 sequence is 10 residues long. V was trimmed by 0 bases and J by 11 bases, leaving 5 bases between them. The DNA for the CDR3 is TGCAGTGCTAGAGATAGGGCCCAGCATTTT. Protein product: CSARDRAQHF.

The chain uses TRBV5-5 and TRBJ1-1; TRBD1 agrees at 9 bases. The germline gives CDR1 SGHKS, CDR2 YYEKEE (reference sequence). V gave up 5 bases and J gave up 3 bases; unmatched junction bases: 2. This CDR3 comprises 13 residues. CDR3 region: CASRGQGYTEAFF. In DNA form, the CDR3 reads TGTGCCAGCAGGGGACAGGGCTACACTGAAGCTTTCTTT.

V and J are TRBV4-3 and TRBJ2-1; unclear D gene. Trimming took off 0 bases at V and 7 bases at J, with 10 bases between the two ends. Germline V gene lookup returns CDR1 LGHNA and CDR2 YSLEER. The CDR3 length is 14 residues. The CDR3 bases are TGCGCCAGCAGCCAAGATTCAGGTACAAATGAGCAGTTCTTC. Its protein product is CASSQDSGTNEQFF.

V usage is TRBV28 and J usage is TRBJ1-6, with 10 nucleotides matching TRBD1. Germline CDR1 and CDR2: MDHEN and SYDVKM. Trimming took 7 bases from V and 10 from J; bases not matched to a gene: 10. CDR3 length: 15 residues. CDR3: CASTTTGGLQSPLHF. The CDR3 nucleotides are TGTGCCAGCACTACGACAGGGGGCTTACAATCACCCCTCCACTTT.

The rearrangement links TRBV11-2 to TRBJ1-1, with TRBD1 as a possible D gene (6 bases). Trimming shortened V by 4 bases and J by 1 base, and 16 bases separated the two germline ends. CDR3 length: 16 residues. CDR1 SGHAT and CDR2 FQNNGV come from the germline V gene. CDR3 sequence (DNA): TGTGCCAGCAGCTCAGGGCAGGGGTTTTGGAACACTGAAGCTTTCTTT. Protein product: CASSSGQGFWNTEAFF.

The chain uses TRBV27 and TRBJ1-5; D is unclear. The CDR3 has 13 amino acids. V lost 4 bases, J lost 9 bases, and 13 bases lay in between. Germline V gene sequence: CDR1 MNHEY, CDR2 SMNVEV (reference sequence). CDR3: CASSYTDWGPQHF. For the CDR3, the DNA is TGTGCCAGCAGTTACACTGACTGGGGGCCCCAGCATTTT.

V is TRBV6-1 and J is TRBJ1-5; 9 bases fit TRBD1. Germline CDR1 MNHNS, CDR2 SASEGT. J was trimmed by 5 bases and V by 1 base; bases with no gene match: 0. This CDR3 comprises 14 residues. This CDR3 is CASSEGTGDQPQHF. CDR3 DNA: TGTGCCAGCAGTGAAGGGACAGGGGATCAGCCCCAGCATTTT.

The rearrangement joins TRBV4-1 to TRBJ2-5; TRBD2 matches 10 bases. The junction had 13 bases not matched to a gene; V was cut back by 6 bases and J by 9 bases. The CDR3 is 15 amino acids. Germline CDR1 is MGHRA and CDR2 is YSYEKL. The CDR3 is CASRERGGDRAAQYF. CDR3 coding DNA: TGCGCCAGCAGGGAGCGGGGGGGGGATCGTGCGGCCCAGTACTTC.

V and J are TRBV30 and TRBJ2-1, with 7 bases matching TRBD2. The CDR3 length is 15 residues. The germline gives CDR1 GTSNPN, CDR2 SVGIG (reference sequence). Trimming removed 2 bases from V and 5 bases from J; junction bases left unmatched: 9. The CDR3 region is CAWSFGGSGNNEQFF. The CDR3 DNA sequence: TGTGCCTGGAGTTTCGGCGGGAGTGGCAACAATGAGCAGTTCTTC. Drawing the rest from reference TRBV30 and TRBJ2-1, the complete variable domain is SQTIHQWPATLVQPVGSPLSLECTVEGTSNPNLYWYRQAAGRGLQLLFYSVGIGQISSEVPQNLSASRPQDRQFILSSKKLLLSDSGFYLCAWSFGGSGNNEQFFGPGTRLTVL.

The chain links TRBV7-9 to TRBJ2-7; possibly TRBD1 for D (6 bases). This CDR3 contains 14 residues. The V gene lost 4 bases and the J gene lost 6 bases, with 16 bases spanning the gap. Germline V gene sequence: CDR1 SEHNR, CDR2 FQNEAQ (reference sequence). The CDR3 coding sequence is TGTGCCAGCAGCTCAGGGGCCACCTTCCTCGAGCAGTACTTC. Translated, it gives CASSSGATFLEQYF. The whole variable domain, remainder taken from reference TRBV7-9 and TRBJ2-7, is DTGVSQNPRHKITKRGQNVTFRCDPISEHNRLYWYRQTLGQGPEFLTYFQNEAQLEKSRLLSDRFSAERPKGSFSTLEIQRTEQGDSAMYLCASSSGATFLEQYFGPGTRLTVT.

V gene TRBV7-2 combines with J gene TRBJ2-3; 7 bases are a match to TRBD2. The CDR3 runs 15 residues. The V gene's germline CDR1 is SGHTA and CDR2 FQGNSA. Germline trimming cut 3 bases from V and 1 base from J; bases unmatched to any gene: 4. CDR3 nucleotides: TGTGCCAGCAGCTTTCGCGGGAGTGGCACAGATACGCAGTATTTT. Translation gives CASSFRGSGTDTQYF. The full variable domain, its missing parts supplied by reference TRBV7-2 and TRBJ2-3, is GAGVSQSPSNKVTEKGKDVELRCDPISGHTALYWYRQSLGQGLEFLIYFQGNSAPDKSGLPSDRFSAERTGGSVSTLTIQRTQQEDSAVYLCASSFRGSGTDTQYFGPGTRLTVL.

This clone was seen a single time. The genes are TRBV5-1 and TRBJ2-2; 8 positions match TRBD2. The CDR3 loop spans 15 amino acids. Germline trimming cut 4 bases from V and 4 bases from J; bases unmatched to any gene: 6. From germline, CDR1 is SGHRS and CDR2 YFSETQ. The CDR3 loop is CASSQGLAPTGELFF. For the CDR3, the DNA is TGCGCCAGCAGCCAAGGACTAGCTCCCACCGGGGAGCTGTTTTTT.

This chain uses TRBV6-4 with TRBJ2-7; 12 bases match TRBD1. Germline-derived CDR1 and CDR2 are MRHNA and SNTAGT. V shed 5 bases and J 4 bases; nucleotides not matched to a gene: 6. CDR3 length: 15 residues. DNA of the CDR3: TGTGCCAGCAGTCAGGGGACAGGGGGCACGTACGAGCAGTACTTC. This sequence encodes CASSQGTGGTYEQYF.

The J gene is TRBJ1-4, the V gene TRBV2; 9 bases align to TRBD1. V shed 7 bases and J 7 bases; nucleotides not matched to a gene: 7. The CDR3 contains 14 residues. Germline assignment: CDR1 SNHLY and CDR2 FYNNEI. The CDR3 region has the DNA TGTGCCAGCAACAACCGGGACAGGGCTGAAAAACTGTTTTTT. Its protein is CASNNRDRAEKLFF.

This chain connects TRBV10-2 to TRBJ2-2; D possibly corresponds to TRBD2 (6 bases). The germline V gene has CDR1 WSHSY and CDR2 SAAADI. The CDR3 covers 16 residues. V was cut by 6 bases and J by 4 bases, with 18 bases left in between. The CDR3 DNA sequence: TGCGCCAGCAGGTCCGGGACTCCTCGTGCCACCGGGGAGCTGTTTTTT. It is translated as CASRSGTPRATGELFF.

V is TRBV2 and J is TRBJ1-2; D possibly corresponds to TRBD1 (6 bases). Trimming pared 7 bases from V and 4 bases from J, leaving 10 bases between. Germline CDR1 reads SNHLY; CDR2 reads FYNNEI. The CDR3 spans 12 residues. This chain's CDR3 is CASTDSFYGYTF. In DNA, the CDR3 is TGTGCCAGCACGGACAGTTTCTATGGCTACACCTTC. Based on the CDR3 plus reference TRBV2 and TRBJ1-2, the full variable domain is EPEVTQTPSHQVTQMGQEVILRCVPISNHLYFYWYRQILGQKVEFLVSFYNNEISEKSEIFDDQFSVERPDGSNFTLKIRSTKLEDSAMYFCASTDSFYGYTFGSGTRLTVV.

This clone was seen once. The chain recombines TRBV10-2 with TRBJ1-1, with a weak D call TRBD1 (5 bases). Looked up from germline, CDR1 is WSHSY and CDR2 is SAAADI. The germline V and J ends were trimmed by 6 bases and 0 bases, with 11 bases remaining between them. This CDR3 region has 14 residues. The CDR3 DNA follows: TGCGCCAGCAGAATACAGGATCTGAACACTGAAGCTTTCTTT. Protein product: CASRIQDLNTEAFF.

This sequence joins TRBV7-2 and TRBJ1-5; TRBD1 matches 7 bases. The length of the CDR3 is 15 residues. V lost 2 bases to trimming and J lost 1 base; unmatched junction nucleotides: 2. The germline V gene has CDR1 SGHTA and CDR2 FQGNSA. CDR3 in DNA: TGTGCCAGCAGCTTATCAGGGGGGAGCAATCAGCCCCAGCATTTT. Translated: CASSLSGGSNQPQHF.

The rearrangement joins TRBV5-1 to TRBJ2-3, with a tentative D call TRBD2 (7 bases). The CDR3 runs 14 residues. From germline, CDR1 is SGHRS and CDR2 YFSETQ. V lost 7 bases and J lost 0, with 12 bases in between. CDR3 bases: TGCGCCAGCCAGGGGAGGGCAAGCACAGATACGCAGTATTTT. Its protein product is CASQGRASTDTQYF.

This chain uses TRBV28 with TRBJ2-3, with TRBD1 matching over 7 bases. CDR1 is MDHEN, CDR2 SYDVKM, per germline. The V and J ends lost 2 bases and 4 bases, in that order; junction bases with no gene match: 9. This CDR3 is 16 amino acids long. The chain's CDR3 is CASSLARGIGPDTQYF. The DNA of the CDR3 is TGTGCCAGCAGTTTAGCCAGGGGGATTGGTCCAGATACGCAGTATTTT. Filled out from reference TRBV28 and TRBJ2-3, the complete variable domain reads DVKVTQSSRYLVKRTGEKVFLECVQDMDHENMFWYRQDPGLGLRLIYFSYDVKMKEKGDIPEGYSVSREKKERFSLILESASTNQTSMYLCASSLARGIGPDTQYFGPGTRLTVL.

This chain connects TRBV7-7 to TRBJ2-5, with 8 bases matching TRBD1. CDR1 and CDR2 from the germline V gene are SSHAT and FNYEAQ (reference sequence). V lost 5 bases to trimming and J lost 5 bases; unmatched junction nucleotides: 4. This CDR3 has 13 residues. The CDR3 nucleotides read TGTGCCAGCAGCAAGGACAGGGCGGAGACCCAGTACTTC. It codes for CASSKDRAETQYF.

The V call is TRBV19, the J call TRBJ2-3; D unresolved. The CDR3 is 14 residues long. V lost 3 bases to trimming and J lost 0 bases, with 7 bases between them. The germline V gene has CDR1 LNHDA and CDR2 SQIVND (reference sequence). The CDR3 here is CASSIWVSTDTQYF. The DNA of the CDR3 is TGTGCCAGTAGTATCTGGGTTAGCACAGATACGCAGTATTTT.